A single sample gave rise to the 21 T cell receptor beta chains below, sequenced in a study of radiation and T cells in renal cell carcinoma. Measured with immunoSEQ multiplex PCR; TCRdb has only the in-frame clones, and not every one. The sample lists roughly 90,000 clones, around 85% seen once, with roughly a tenth in the top ten. Indicated time point: blood 4 weeks post-SBRT, at nephrectomy. Treatment specified: 15 Gy SBRT to primary tumor, nephrectomy 4 weeks later. The input for sequencing was blood, taken from a patient whose treatment included radiotherapy and nephrectomy. The receptors originated from a man aged 45 to 65 with renal cell carcinoma.

V gene TRBV20-1 combines with J gene TRBJ1-2; D perhaps matches TRBD1 (6 bases). The CDR3 has 11 amino acids. The ends were cut back, 3 bases at V and 5 bases at J, with 7 bases in the middle. The V gene's germline CDR1 is DFQATT and CDR2 SNEGSKA (reference sequence). The CDR3 region is CSASQGYGYTF. In DNA form, the CDR3 reads TGCAGTGCTAGTCAGGGGTATGGCTACACCTTC.

This clone was observed a few times. The V and J genes are TRBV30 and TRBJ1-1; D is ambiguous. Trimming cost V 4 bases and J 11 bases, with 17 bases left between them. This CDR3 is 12 amino acids long. Germline V gives CDR1 GTSNPN, CDR2 SVGIG (reference sequence). In DNA form, the CDR3 reads TGTGCCTGGACCACCGACGGGCTGGTTGCTTTCTTT. This sequence encodes CAWTTDGLVAFF.

The chain is built from TRBV6-6 and TRBJ2-1; D gene ambiguous. The CDR3 is made up of 12 amino acids. Germline V gene lookup returns CDR1 MNHNY and CDR2 SVGAGI (reference sequence). Trimming took 11 bases from V and 1 from J, leaving 9 bases between them. The CDR3 reads CASGSSYNEQFF. The CDR3 DNA follows: TGTGCCTCTGGGTCGTCCTACAATGAGCAGTTCTTC.

The V and J genes are TRBV14 and TRBJ2-5; either TRBD1 or TRBD2 may fit D (5 bases each). Germline CDR1 and CDR2: SGHDN and FVKESK. Trimming cost V 1 base and J 4 bases, with 10 bases left between them. This CDR3 has 14 residues. The CDR3 DNA follows: TGTGCCAGCAGCCAAGTGGGGGTCGGAGAGACCCAGTACTTC. It yields the protein CASSQVGVGETQYF.

This rearrangement joins TRBV5-1 to TRBJ2-3, with a weak D call TRBD2 (6 bases). In germline, CDR1 is SGHRS, CDR2 YFSETQ. The V gene lost 3 bases and the J gene lost 2 bases, with 10 bases spanning the gap. The CDR3 sequence is 14 residues long. The CDR3 DNA reads as TGCGCCAGCAGCTATAGCGGATACACAGATACGCAGTATTTT. It yields the protein CASSYSGYTDTQYF. Using reference TRBV5-1 and TRBJ2-3 for the parts outside the CDR3, the full variable domain is KAGVTQTPRYLIKTRGQQVTLSCSPISGHRSVSWYQQTPGQGLQFLFEYFSETQRNKGNFPGRFSGRQFSNSRSEMNVSTLELGDSALYLCASSYSGYTDTQYFGPGTRLTVL.

The genes are TRBV9 and TRBJ2-2; 7 positions match TRBD2. This CDR3 is built from 16 residues. Germline CDR1 SGDLS, CDR2 YYNGEE. The J segment lost 5 bases and the V segment lost 3 bases, leaving 10 bases of the junction unmatched. CDR3 nucleotide sequence: TGTGCCAGCAGCGGAGGGACTACGAACCCGACCGGGGAGCTGTTTTTT. Protein product: CASSGGTTNPTGELFF.

The J gene is TRBJ1-5, the V gene TRBV5-5; D unresolved. Germline V gene lookup returns CDR1 SGHKS and CDR2 YYEKEE (reference sequence). V was pared by 0 bases and J by 4 bases, with 8 bases between. The CDR3 contains 14 residues. DNA of the CDR3: TGTGCCAGCAGCTTGGGTTGGGCGAATCAGCCCCAGCATTTT. It encodes CASSLGWANQPQHF. Using reference TRBV5-5 and TRBJ1-5 for the parts outside the CDR3, the full variable domain is DAGVTQSPTHLIKTRGQQVTLRCSPISGHKSVSWYQQVLGQGPQFIFQYYEKEERGRGNFPDRFSARQFPNYSSELNVNALLLGDSALYLCASSLGWANQPQHFGDGTRLSIL.

The CDR3 loop is CASSLASLGRLEQYF. CDR3 nucleotide sequence: TGTGCCAGCAGCTTAGCGTCTCTGGGGAGACTGGAGCAGTACTTC. The V gene is TRBV11-1, the J gene TRBJ2-7; D may be TRBD2 (5 bases). V was cut by 0 bases and J by 7 bases, with 16 bases left in between. The CDR3 has 15 amino acids. Germline lookup yields CDR1 SGHAT and CDR2 FQDESV (reference sequence).

The rearrangement joins TRBV30 to TRBJ1-1; D unresolved. This CDR3 has 13 residues. The V end was cut by 0 bases, the J end by 9 bases, with 14 bases between. Germline CDR1 is GTSNPN and CDR2 is SVGIG (reference sequence). CDR3 protein: CAWSVGRAKQAFF. As DNA, the CDR3 is TGTGCCTGGAGTGTAGGTCGGGCGAAGCAAGCTTTCTTT.

The rearrangement joins TRBV5-8 to TRBJ2-5; D is possibly TRBD1 (6 bases). V gave up 0 bases and J gave up 4 bases, with 7 bases separating them. This CDR3 has 13 amino acids. Germline CDR1 reads SGHTS; CDR2 reads YDEGEE. This CDR3 is CASSLEGVETQYF. The CDR3 coding sequence is TGTGCCAGCAGCTTGGAGGGGGTAGAGACCCAGTACTTC.

The chain employs TRBV7-2 and TRBJ2-1; D is unclear. The V and J ends lost 1 base and 5 bases respectively, with 3 bases between them. Per the germline V gene, CDR1 is SGHTA and CDR2 is FQGNSA. This CDR3 contains 12 residues. CDR3 DNA: TGTGCCAGCAGCTTAGGGGACAATGAGCAGTTCTTC. Protein sequence: CASSLGDNEQFF.

The chain is built from TRBV7-2 and TRBJ2-5; the match to TRBD2 covers 7 bases. The CDR3 contains 16 residues. Germline CDR1 and CDR2: SGHTA and FQGNSA. J gave up 1 base and V 0 bases, and 5 bases lay outside the gene matches. The CDR3 is CASSLAAGRGQETQYF. DNA for the CDR3: TGTGCCAGCAGCTTAGCGGCGGGGAGGGGCCAAGAGACCCAGTACTTC.

DNA of the CDR3: TGCGCCAGCAGCTTCGGGGACACCATCTCCTATAATTCACCCCTCCACTTT. Encoded protein: CASSFGDTISYNSPLHF. The chain is built from TRBV5-1 and TRBJ1-6; D might be TRBD1 (6 bases). CDR1 and CDR2 from the germline V gene are SGHRS and YFSETQ. This CDR3 contains 17 residues. V shed 2 bases and J shed 0 bases, with 12 bases lying between them.

The chain joins TRBV6-1 to TRBJ2-1; possibly TRBD2 for D (5 bases). CDR1 is MNHNS, CDR2 SASEGT, per germline. The CDR3 length is 14 residues. V was pared by 9 bases and J by 4 bases, with 16 bases between. CDR3 region: CASDTDRGYNEQFF. The CDR3 bases are TGTGCCAGTGATACAGACCGGGGTTACAATGAGCAGTTCTTC.

The rearrangement uses TRBV4-1 and TRBJ1-3, with D tentatively TRBD1 (5 bases). Germline loops: CDR1 MGHRA, CDR2 YSYEKL. The CDR3 is 15 amino acids. V was clipped by 7 bases and J by 4 bases, with 17 bases between them. Written as DNA, the CDR3 is TGCGCCAGCAACCGTGATGGGGCGTCAGGAAACACCATATATTTT. Protein: CASNRDGASGNTIYF.

The chain recombines TRBV2 with TRBJ2-3; 7 nucleotides match TRBD1. Germline lookup yields CDR1 SNHLY and CDR2 FYNNEI. This CDR3 has 11 residues. The V and J ends lost 6 bases and 10 bases, in that order; junction bases with no gene match: 4. The CDR3 bases are TGTGCCAGCAGGAGACAGGGTCCGCAGTATTTT. Encoded protein: CASRRQGPQYF.

V and J are TRBV25-1 and TRBJ1-6; D possibly corresponds to TRBD1 (6 bases). There are 13 residues in the CDR3. V dropped 6 bases and J dropped 7 bases, with 10 bases sitting between them. Germline V gene lookup returns CDR1 MGHDK and CDR2 SYGVNS. This CDR3 is CASRYRENSPLHF. The CDR3 nucleotides read TGTGCCAGCAGGTACAGGGAAAATTCACCCCTCCACTTT.

The genes are TRBV5-1 and TRBJ2-7, with D maybe TRBD1 (6 bases). The V end was cut by 2 bases, the J end by 1 base, with 13 bases between. Germline-derived CDR1 and CDR2 are SGHRS and YFSETQ. The CDR3 contains 15 residues. CDR3 in DNA: TGCGCCAGCAGCTTCGACCCAGGGGCGTCCTACGAGCAGTACTTC. This gives the protein CASSFDPGASYEQYF.

This clone was observed once. The V gene is TRBV9, the J gene TRBJ2-1, with D possibly matching TRBD2 (6 bases). Trimming removed 0 bases at V and 8 bases at J, with 12 bases between. This CDR3 contains 14 residues. Germline loops: CDR1 SGDLS, CDR2 YYNGEE. The CDR3 DNA follows: TGTGCCAGCAGCGTAGGTGAAGGGAGGTATGAGCAGTTCTTC. The encoded protein is CASSVGEGRYEQFF.

The chain has TRBV18 and TRBJ2-4; D call uncertain. Germline assignment: CDR1 KGHSH and CDR2 LQKENI. V dropped 0 bases and J dropped 3 bases, with 12 bases sitting between them. This CDR3 spans 16 amino acids. As DNA, the CDR3 is TGTGCCAGCTCACCACCGTCCACAGCAGGCAAAAACATTCAGTACTTC. It translates to CASSPPSTAGKNIQYF.

The CDR3 loop reads CASSQEGNRGKRAFF. CDR3 nucleotide sequence: TGCGCCAGCAGCCAAGAAGGGAACAGGGGAAAGCGAGCTTTCTTT. The chain combines TRBV4-1 with TRBJ1-1; 7 nucleotides match TRBD1. J was trimmed by 10 bases and V by 0 bases; bases with no gene match: 11. The CDR3 length is 15 residues. Germline V gives CDR1 MGHRA, CDR2 YSYEKL.